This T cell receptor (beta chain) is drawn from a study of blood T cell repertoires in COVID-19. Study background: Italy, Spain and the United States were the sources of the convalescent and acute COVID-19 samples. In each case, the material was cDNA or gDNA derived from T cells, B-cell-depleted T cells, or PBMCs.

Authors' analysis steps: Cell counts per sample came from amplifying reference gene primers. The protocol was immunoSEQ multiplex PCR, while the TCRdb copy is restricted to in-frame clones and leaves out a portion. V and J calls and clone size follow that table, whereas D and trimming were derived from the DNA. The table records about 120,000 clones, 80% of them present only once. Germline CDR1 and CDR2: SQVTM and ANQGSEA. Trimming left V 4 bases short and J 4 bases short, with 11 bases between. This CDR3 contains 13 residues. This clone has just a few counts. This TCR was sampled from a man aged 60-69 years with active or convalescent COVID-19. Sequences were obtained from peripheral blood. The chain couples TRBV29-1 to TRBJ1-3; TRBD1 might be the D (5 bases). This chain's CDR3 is CSVGGGGGNTIYF. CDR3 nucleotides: TGCAGCGTTGGGGGGGGTGGAGGAAACACCATATATTTT.